This T cell receptor beta chain was sequenced for a study of STAT3 mutations in large granular lymphocyte leukemia. Study-level findings and limits: At least one immunodominant TCR beta clonotype appeared in every T-cell large granular lymphocyte leukemia patient. All newly emerging clones after therapy were STAT3 wild type.

CDR3 length: 12 amino acids. V was clipped by 3 bases and J by 4 bases, with 7 bases between them. CDR1 and CDR2 (germline): SGHNT, YENEEA. As regards this clone: Antigen specificity is unknown.

TCRbeta libraries averaged around 38,000 productive templates per sample. The protocol was immunoSEQ multiplex PCR, while the TCRdb copy is restricted to in-frame clones and leaves out a portion. The sample carries some 9,800 clones, 92% recorded once. The source is a man between 60 and 70 years old with T-cell large granular lymphocyte leukemia. Some clones in this sample may be carry-over from other donors' samples. The sequenced sample was peripheral blood mononuclear cells. V gene TRBV11-3 combines with J gene TRBJ2-7, with D hard to call. CDR3: CASSLKSYEQYF. The CDR3 DNA sequence: TGTGCCAGCAGCTTGAAATCTTACGAGCAGTACTTC.